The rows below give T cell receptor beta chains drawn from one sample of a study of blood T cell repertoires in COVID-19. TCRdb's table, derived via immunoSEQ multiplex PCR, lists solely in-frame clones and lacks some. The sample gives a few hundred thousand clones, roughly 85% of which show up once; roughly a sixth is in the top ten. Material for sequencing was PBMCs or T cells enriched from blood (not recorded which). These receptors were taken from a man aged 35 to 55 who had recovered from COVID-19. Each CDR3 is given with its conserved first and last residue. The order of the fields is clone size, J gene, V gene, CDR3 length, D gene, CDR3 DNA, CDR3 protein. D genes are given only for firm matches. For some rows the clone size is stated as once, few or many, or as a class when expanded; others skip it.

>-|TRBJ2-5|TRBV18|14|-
TGTGCCAGCTCACCCGTCAGGGGAAAAGAGACCCAGTACTTC
CASSPVRGKETQYF
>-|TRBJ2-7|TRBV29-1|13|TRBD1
TGCAGCGTTTCGGACAGGGTGGTCAACGAGCAGTACTTC
CSVSDRVVNEQYF
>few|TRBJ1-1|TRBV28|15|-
TGTGCCAGCAGTTCCCCGGGACTTTGGAACACTGAAGCTTTCTTT
CASSSPGLWNTEAFF
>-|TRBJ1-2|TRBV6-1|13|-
TGTGCCAGCAGTGAAGAGGACAGCTATGGCTACACCTTC
CASSEEDSYGYTF
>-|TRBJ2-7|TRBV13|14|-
TGTGCCAGCAGCTTAGCCGGGTCCAAAGACGAGCAGTACTTC
CASSLAGSKDEQYF
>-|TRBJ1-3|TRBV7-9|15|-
TGTGCCAGCAGCTCGGGCGGAGGGACTGGAAACACCATATATTTT
CASSSGGGTGNTIYF
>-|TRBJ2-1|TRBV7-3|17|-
TGTGCCAGCAGTTATACCATGAGGCGGGGCTCCTACAATGAGCAGTTCTTC
CASSYTMRRGSYNEQFF
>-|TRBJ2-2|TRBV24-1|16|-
TGTGCCACCAGTGACCCTGGGCGGGGGAACACCGGGGAGCTGTTTTTT
CATSDPGRGNTGELFF
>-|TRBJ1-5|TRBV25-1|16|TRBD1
TGTGCCAGCAGTGAAGGGTCGACAGGGGGCTTCCAGCCCCAGCATTTT
CASSEGSTGGFQPQHF
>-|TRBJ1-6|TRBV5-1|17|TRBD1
TGCGCCAGCAGCTTGGTCCAGGGGGCTTCCTATAATTCACCCCTCCACTTT
CASSLVQGASYNSPLHF
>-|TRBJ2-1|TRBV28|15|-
TGTGCCAGCAGTTTGCGGCGGCTAACCTACAATGAGCAGTTCTTC
CASSLRRLTYNEQFF
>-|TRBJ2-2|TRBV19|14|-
TGTGCCAGTAGTATGGGTCAGGGAACCGGGGAGCTGTTTTTT
CASSMGQGTGELFF
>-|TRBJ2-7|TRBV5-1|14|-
TGCGCCAGCAGCCCCCTCGTCGGGGAGGACGAGCAGTACTTC
CASSPLVGEDEQYF
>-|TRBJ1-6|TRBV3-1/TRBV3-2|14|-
TGTGCCAGCGGCCGAGACAGGTTCCGGTCACCCCTCCACTTT
CASGRDRFRSPLHF
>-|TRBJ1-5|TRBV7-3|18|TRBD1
TGTGCCAGCAGCTACCTTCGGACAGGTCCGTATCGCAATCAGCCCCAGCATTTT
CASSYLRTGPYRNQPQHF
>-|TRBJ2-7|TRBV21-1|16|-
TGTGCCAGCAGCAAAGCACCCCACAGGGGGCGGGGGGAGCAGTACTTC
CASSKAPHRGRGEQYF
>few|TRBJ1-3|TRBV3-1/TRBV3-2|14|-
TGTGCCAGCAGCCACAGTTACTCTGGAAACACCATATATTTT
CASSHSYSGNTIYF
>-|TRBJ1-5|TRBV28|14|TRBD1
TGTGCCAGCAGGGCAGGGGGTAGCAATCAGCCCCAGCATTTT
CASRAGGSNQPQHF
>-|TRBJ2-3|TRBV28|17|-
TGTGCCAGCAGCTACCTCCGAGCGCATGCTAGCGCAGATACGCAGTATTTT
CASSYLRAHASADTQYF
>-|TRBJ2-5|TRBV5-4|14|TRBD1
TGTGCCAGCAGTCACCTGACAGGGGAAGAGACCCAGTACTTC
CASSHLTGEETQYF
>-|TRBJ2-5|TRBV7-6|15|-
TGTGCCAGCAGCCGGACAGAATTCGAGCAGGAGACCCAGTACTTC
CASSRTEFEQETQYF
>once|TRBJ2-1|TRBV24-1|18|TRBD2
TGTGCCACCAGAGACTCGCGACTAGCGGAGGACACCTACAATGAGCAGTTCTTC
CATRDSRLAEDTYNEQFF
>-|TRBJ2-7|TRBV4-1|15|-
TGCGCCAGCAGCCAAGACCCTGCCGGGACTTACGAGCAGTACTTC
CASSQDPAGTYEQYF
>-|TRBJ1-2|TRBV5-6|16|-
TGTGCCAGCAGCACCGAGGGGGGGTCAGACTTCTATGGCTACACCTTC
CASSTEGGSDFYGYTF
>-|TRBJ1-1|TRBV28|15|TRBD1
TGTGCCAGCAGTTTACGAGACAGGGGGCGTACTGAAGCTTTCTTT
CASSLRDRGRTEAFF
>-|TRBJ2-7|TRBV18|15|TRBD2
TGTGCCAGCTCAATCGCCGGACAACCGGGGGGGGAGCAGTACTTC
CASSIAGQPGGEQYF
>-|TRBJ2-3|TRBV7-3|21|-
TGTGCCAGCAGCTCTTACCCCTCGGTAGGCAGGGTGCAAGCTAGCACAGATACGCAGTATTTT
CASSSYPSVGRVQASTDTQYF
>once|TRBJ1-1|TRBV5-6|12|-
TGTGCCAGCAGCGCCTTCGGGGCTGAAGCTTTCTTT
CASSAFGAEAFF
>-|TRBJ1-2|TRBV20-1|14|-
TGCAGTGCTAGTGCCCCAGGGAGGATGGATGGCTACACCTTC
CSASAPGRMDGYTF
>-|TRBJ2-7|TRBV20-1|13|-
TGCAGTGCTAGTCAGGGAGGAACCTACGAGCAGTACTTC
CSASQGGTYEQYF
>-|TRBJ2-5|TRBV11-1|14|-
TGTGCCAGCAGCTTAGCGCGGCACCAAGAGACCCAGTACTTC
CASSLARHQETQYF
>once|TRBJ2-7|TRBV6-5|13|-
TGTGCCAGCAGTCACAGGGTAGCCTACGAGCAGTACTTC
CASSHRVAYEQYF
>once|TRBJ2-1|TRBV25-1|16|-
TGTGCCAGCAGTGAATATTCGGGGTTAGCGTCCAATGAGCAGTTCTTC
CASSEYSGLASNEQFF
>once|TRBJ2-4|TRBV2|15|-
TGTGCCAGCAGTCGACAGGCGTTAGCCAAAAACATTCAGTACTTC
CASSRQALAKNIQYF
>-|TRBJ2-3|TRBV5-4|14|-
TGTGCCAGCAGCTTAACGCAGAGCACAGATACGCAGTATTTT
CASSLTQSTDTQYF
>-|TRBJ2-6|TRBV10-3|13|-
TGTGCCACCGGGGGGCCTGGGGCCAACGTCCTGACTTTC
CATGGPGANVLTF
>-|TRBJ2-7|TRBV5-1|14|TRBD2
TGCGCCAGCAGAGAGGGACTAGCGGGAGTCGAGCAGTACTTC
CASREGLAGVEQYF
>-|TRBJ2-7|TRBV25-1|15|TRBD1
TGTGCCAGCAGTGATGGAACAGGGGGCTTCTACGAGCAGTACTTC
CASSDGTGGFYEQYF
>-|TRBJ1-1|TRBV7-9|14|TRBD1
TGTGCCAGCAGCTTGACAGGGGGCGGGACTGAAGCTTTCTTT
CASSLTGGGTEAFF
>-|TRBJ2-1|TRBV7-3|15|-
TGTGCCAGCAGCTCACAGGGCGGTAAAATGAATGAGCAGTTCTTC
CASSSQGGKMNEQFF
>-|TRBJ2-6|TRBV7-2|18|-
TGTGCCAGCAGCTTAGCCGGGGGCGGGAGTGCTGGGGCCAACGTCCTGACTTTC
CASSLAGGGSAGANVLTF
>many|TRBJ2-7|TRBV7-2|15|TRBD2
TGTGCCAGCAGCTTAGAAGCGGGAGGGCCGTACGAGCAGTACTTC
CASSLEAGGPYEQYF
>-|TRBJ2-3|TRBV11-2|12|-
TGTGCCAGCAGTCAGGGGAGAGATACGCAGTATTTT
CASSQGRDTQYF
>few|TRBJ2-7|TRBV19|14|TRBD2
TGTGCCAGTAGTGGGACTAGCGGCTCCTACGAGCAGTACTTC
CASSGTSGSYEQYF
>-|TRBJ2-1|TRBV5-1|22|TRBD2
TGCGCCAGCAGCTTGATTGGTGGAGAGACTAGCGGGAACCCTCGCTCCTACAATGAGCAGTTCTTC
CASSLIGGETSGNPRSYNEQFF
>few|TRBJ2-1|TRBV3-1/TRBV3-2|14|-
TGTGCCAGCAGCCAAGATTGGAGCGGGAATGAGCAGTTCTTC
CASSQDWSGNEQFF
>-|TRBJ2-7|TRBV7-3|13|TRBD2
TGTGCCAGCAGCTTAGCGGGAGAGTACGAGCAGTACTTC
CASSLAGEYEQYF
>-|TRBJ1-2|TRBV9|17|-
TGTGCCAGCAGCGTAGACCCGGCGGCAGCTGCTAACTATGGCTACACCTTC
CASSVDPAAAANYGYTF
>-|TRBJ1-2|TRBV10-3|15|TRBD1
TGTGCCATCAGTGGGGGGGACAGAATGAACTATGGCTACACCTTC
CAISGGDRMNYGYTF